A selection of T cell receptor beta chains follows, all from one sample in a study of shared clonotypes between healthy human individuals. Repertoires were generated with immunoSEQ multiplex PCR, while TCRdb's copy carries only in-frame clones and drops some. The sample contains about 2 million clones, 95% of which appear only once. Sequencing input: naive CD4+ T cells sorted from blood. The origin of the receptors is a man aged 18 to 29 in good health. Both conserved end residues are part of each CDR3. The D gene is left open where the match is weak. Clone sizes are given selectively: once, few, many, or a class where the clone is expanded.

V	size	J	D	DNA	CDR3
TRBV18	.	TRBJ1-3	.	TGTGCCAGCTCACCACGACAGGCCGACACCATATATTTT	CASSPRQADTIYF
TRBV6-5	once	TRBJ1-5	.	TGTGCCAGCGCATTCGGGAATCAGCCCCAGCATTTT	CASAFGNQPQHF
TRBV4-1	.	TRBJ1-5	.	TGCGCCAGCAGCCAAACCGGGACGGAGGGCGAGTGGCCCCAGCATTTT	CASSQTGTEGEWPQHF
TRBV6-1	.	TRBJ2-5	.	TGTGCCAGCAGTGAATGGGGTCCGGGGGAGACCCAGTACTTC	CASSEWGPGETQYF
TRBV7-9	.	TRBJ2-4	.	TGTGCCAGCAGCCCGGAGGATTTAGCCAAAAACATTCAGTACTTC	CASSPEDLAKNIQYF
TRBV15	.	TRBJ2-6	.	TGTGCCACCAGCAGGGGGGACTTGACCGAGTCTGGGGCCAACGTCCTGACTTTC	CATSRGDLTESGANVLTF
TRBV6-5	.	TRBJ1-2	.	TGTGCCAGCACGCCAGGGACGGCTAACTATGGCTACACCTTC	CASTPGTANYGYTF
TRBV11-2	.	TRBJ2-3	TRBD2	TGTGCCAGCAGCTTAAGCGGGGGGGCAGCAGATACGCAGTATTTT	CASSLSGGAADTQYF
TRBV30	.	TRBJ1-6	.	TGTGCCTGGAAAGTCAGCAGGGACTGGGCTTCACCCCTCCACTTT	CAWKVSRDWASPLHF
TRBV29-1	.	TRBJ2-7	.	TGCAGCGTTGAAGGACGGCTGAGTGGGGAGCAGTACTTC	CSVEGRLSGEQYF
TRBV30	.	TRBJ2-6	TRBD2	TGTGCCTGGAGCAGAGGCCGGGGGGACTGGGATACCTACTCTGGGGCCAACGTCCTGACTTTC	CAWSRGRGDWDTYSGANVLTF
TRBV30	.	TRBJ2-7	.	TGTGCCTGGACCCAAAGAGGGATCCGGGACGTATCCTACGAGCAGTACTTC	CAWTQRGIRDVSYEQYF
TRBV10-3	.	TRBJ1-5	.	TGTGCCATCAGTGGGGGGGGTGGCGATCAGCCCCAGCATTTT	CAISGGGGDQPQHF
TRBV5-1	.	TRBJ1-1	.	TGCGCCAGCTCCCCTGATGCCATGAACACTGAAGCTTTCTTT	CASSPDAMNTEAFF
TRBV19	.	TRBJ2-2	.	TGTGCCAGTAGTATTTGGGAGAACACCGGGGAGCTGTTTTTT	CASSIWENTGELFF
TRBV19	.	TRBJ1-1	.	TGTGCCAGTAGTAACTCCCTTGGGCAGGGGATGAACACTGAAGCTTTCTTT	CASSNSLGQGMNTEAFF
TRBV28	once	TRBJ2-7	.	TGTGCCAGCAGTCTCTACGGGACGGGATCCTACGAGCAGTACTTC	CASSLYGTGSYEQYF
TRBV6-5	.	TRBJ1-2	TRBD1	TGTGCCAGCAGTTACGGGACAGTGGCTTCTGGCTACACCTTC	CASSYGTVASGYTF
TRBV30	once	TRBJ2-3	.	TGTGCCTGGAGAAGGGGAGTCACAGATACGCAGTATTTT	CAWRRGVTDTQYF
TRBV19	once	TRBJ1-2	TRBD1	TGTGCCAGTAGTGCACAGGGGAACTATGGCTACACCTTC	CASSAQGNYGYTF
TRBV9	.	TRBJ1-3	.	TGTGCCAGCAGCGCCGACCCCACCTCTGGAAACACCATATATTTT	CASSADPTSGNTIYF
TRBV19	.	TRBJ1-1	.	TGTGCCAGTAGTTCCGGGTCGAACACTGAAGCTTTCTTT	CASSSGSNTEAFF
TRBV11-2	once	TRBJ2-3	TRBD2	TGTGCCAGCAGCTTAAGAGGGACTAGCGGTGCCACAGATACGCAGTATTTT	CASSLRGTSGATDTQYF
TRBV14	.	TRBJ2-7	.	TGTGCCAGCAGCCAAGATCGGCAGGGGATCTACGAGCAGTACTTC	CASSQDRQGIYEQYF
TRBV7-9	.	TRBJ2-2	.	TGTGCCAGCAGCTTAGTGGGGGGGCCCCAAGGGTCCTACACCGGGGAGCTGTTTTTT	CASSLVGGPQGSYTGELFF
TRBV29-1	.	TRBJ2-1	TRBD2	TGCAGCGTTGACCAGGGACTATCCTACAATGAGCAGTTCTTC	CSVDQGLSYNEQFF
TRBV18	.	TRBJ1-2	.	TGTGCCAGCTCACCCGGAGGGACAACAGGCTATGGCTACACCTTC	CASSPGGTTGYGYTF
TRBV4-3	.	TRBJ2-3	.	TGCGCCAGCAGCCAAGGGAACGAACCCGGCAATCCCAGTGCAGATACGCAGTATTTT	CASSQGNEPGNPSADTQYF
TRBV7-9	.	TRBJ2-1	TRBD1	TGTGCCAGCAGCCTAGGCAGGGGGTTGGTCTGGAATGAGCAGTTCTTC	CASSLGRGLVWNEQFF
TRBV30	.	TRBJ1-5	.	TGTGCCTGGTCTGGACAGCTAGGGCCCCAGCATTTT	CAWSGQLGPQHF
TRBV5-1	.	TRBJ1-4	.	TGCGCCAGCAGCTCCTCGTCCGGAGGGGTGGGTGAAAAACTGTTTTTT	CASSSSSGGVGEKLFF
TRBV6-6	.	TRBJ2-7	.	TGTGCCAGCAGTTACACCCCACTTGGAGTGTACGAGCAGTACTTC	CASSYTPLGVYEQYF
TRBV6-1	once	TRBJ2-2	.	TGTGCCAGCAGCCTAGGGGTGGGAGGGGAGCTGTTTTTT	CASSLGVGGELFF
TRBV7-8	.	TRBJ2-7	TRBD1	TGTGCCAGCAGCTCCCTGGGACAGGGTGAGAGGCAGTACTTC	CASSSLGQGERQYF
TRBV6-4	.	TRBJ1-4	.	TGTGCCAGCTGGGAAAAACTGTTTTTT	CASWEKLFF
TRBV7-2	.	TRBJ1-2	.	TGTGCCAGCAGCGAGGACGGCCCCCTAGGCTACACCTTC	CASSEDGPLGYTF
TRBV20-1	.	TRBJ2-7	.	TGCAGTGCTAGTGGCTACGAGCAGTACTTC	CSASGYEQYF
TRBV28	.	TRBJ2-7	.	TGTGCCAGCAGCTCCGGGGCGGTAGGTTCCGAGCAGTACTTC	CASSSGAVGSEQYF
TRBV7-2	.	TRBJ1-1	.	TGTGCCAGCAGCTTGAAGATCGGGACGGCGGGCCTCACTGAAGCTTTCTTT	CASSLKIGTAGLTEAFF
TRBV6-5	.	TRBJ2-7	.	TGTGCCAGCAGCAACAGCTACGAGCAGTACTTC	CASSNSYEQYF
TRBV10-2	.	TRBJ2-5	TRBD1	TGCGCCAGCAGTGAGTCCTGGACAGGGAGAACCCAAGAGACCCAGTACTTC	CASSESWTGRTQETQYF
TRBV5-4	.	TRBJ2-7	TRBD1	TGTGCCAGCAGCTCTCAGGGACAGGGAGCCTACGAGCAGTACTTC	CASSSQGQGAYEQYF
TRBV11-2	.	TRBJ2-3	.	TGTGCCAGCAGCTTAGAACTTGTAGATACGCAGTATTTT	CASSLELVDTQYF
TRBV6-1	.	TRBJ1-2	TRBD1	TGTGCCAGCAGAGACAGGGGGAACTATGGCTACACCTTC	CASRDRGNYGYTF
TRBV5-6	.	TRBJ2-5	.	TGTGCCAGCAGCTTACTAGCAGGGGTCCGGGAGACCCAGTACTTC	CASSLLAGVRETQYF
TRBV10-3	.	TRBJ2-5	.	TGTGCCATCAGTGAATTCGGGGAGACCCAGTACTTC	CAISEFGETQYF